Listed here are 19 T cell receptor beta chains from one sample, sequenced in a study of breast tumors, draining lymph nodes, adjacent tissues (dated by TCRdb to 2015 to 2016). The library was generated by multiplex PCR. Sequencing was performed on an Illumina HiSeq 2000. TCRdb passed the public sequencing reads through fastp at Q25 and MiXCR, retaining productive beta sequences. Under each unique CDR3 protein, matching rows form one entry showing the most common genes and DNA. The sample table shows 45,000 or so distinct CDR3 sequences, and under 25% are seen once. The top ten clones comprise roughly 8% of the sample. Sequencing used breast tumor tissue. These receptor sequences come from a female donor with breast cancer. Some clones in this sample may be carry-over from other donors' samples.

This clonotype was found many times. The chain is built from TRBV6-5 and TRBJ2-1; weak D call: TRBD1 (6 bases). With 2 bases removed from V and 2 bases from J, the gap between germline ends came to 13 bases. Germline CDR1 and CDR2: MNHEY and SVGAGI. The CDR3 totals 16 residues. The CDR3 DNA follows: TGTGCCAGCAGTTACCGAAGCAGGGGAGCCTACAATGAGCAGTTCTTC. Translation: CASSYRSRGAYNEQFF.

This clonotype was recorded a few times. The chain uses TRBV19 and TRBJ1-4; 7 bases are a match to TRBD1. J was trimmed by 7 bases and V by 8 bases; bases with no gene match: 13. The germline CDR1 and CDR2 sequences are LNHDA and SQIVND (reference sequence). There are 15 residues in the CDR3. This chain's CDR3 is CASSQKGAQGEKLFF. The CDR3 DNA reads as TGTGCCAGTTCGCAAAAGGGGGCGCAGGGTGAAAAACTGTTTTTT.

This clonotype occurred many times. CDR3 sequence (DNA): TGTGCCAGCAGTGGTTCCGGGACTAGCGGACTCCTTAGGAACGAGCAGTACTTC. Translated, it gives CASSGSGTSGLLRNEQYF. This sequence joins TRBV6-5 and TRBJ2-7; TRBD2 agrees at 11 bases. V gave up 5 bases and J gave up 5 bases; unmatched junction bases: 17. Germline CDR1 and CDR2: MNHEY and SVGAGI. The CDR3 is 18 amino acids.

This clonotype came up many times. The rearrangement joins TRBV29-1 to TRBJ1-3, with D uncertain. CDR1 is SQVTM and CDR2 is ANQGSEA in the germline V gene. The CDR3 runs to 12 residues. V lost 4 bases, J lost 0 bases, and 4 bases lay in between. For the CDR3, the DNA is TGCAGCGTTGTGAGCTCTGGAAACACCATATATTTT. Translating it yields CSVVSSGNTIYF.

This clonotype showed up many times. V is TRBV4-1 and J is TRBJ2-6; 9 nucleotides line up with TRBD1. The germline V gene has CDR1 MGHRA and CDR2 YSYEKL. The CDR3 totals 16 residues. With 7 bases clipped from V and 2 bases from J, the junction kept 6 bases outside the gene matches. DNA for the CDR3: TGCGCCAGCACTAGAACAGGGGGCGCTGGGGCCAACGTCCTGACTTTC. Protein product: CASTRTGGAGANVLTF.

This clonotype came up many times. The rearrangement uses TRBV28 and TRBJ2-7; D not certain. The germline gives CDR1 MDHEN, CDR2 SYDVKM. The CDR3 consists of 13 residues. Trimming shortened V by 5 bases and J by 2 bases, and 10 bases separated the two germline ends. The CDR3 DNA reads as TGTGCCAGCAGTGCCTTCCTACCCTACGAGCAGTACTTC. This translates into CASSAFLPYEQYF.

This clonotype was seen many times. The rearrangement links TRBV7-9 to TRBJ1-2; the D is unclear. Germline lookup yields CDR1 SEHNR and CDR2 FQNEAQ (reference sequence). Trimming removed 5 bases from V and 6 bases from J, with 16 bases in between. The CDR3 spans 14 residues. The CDR3 loop reads CASSLTMVKDGYTF. The DNA of the CDR3 is TGTGCCAGCAGCCTTACAATGGTTAAAGATGGCTACACCTTC.

This clonotype has a count of ten or more. The chain uses TRBV11-1 and TRBJ2-7; tentatively, D is TRBD1 (5 bases). Trimming cost V 3 bases and J 4 bases, with 10 bases left between them. The CDR3 loop spans 13 amino acids. From germline, CDR1 is SGHAT and CDR2 FQDESV (reference sequence). Here the CDR3 reads CASSLGRVYEQYF. The CDR3 coding sequence is TGTGCCAGCAGCTTGGGCAGGGTATACGAGCAGTACTTC.

This clonotype was recorded at least ten times. The V gene is TRBV24-1, the J gene TRBJ2-3, with a weak D call TRBD1 (6 bases). CDR1 is KGHDR and CDR2 is SFDVKD in the germline V gene. The CDR3 contains 15 residues. Trimming shortened V by 5 bases and J by 2 bases, and 13 bases separated the two germline ends. Here the CDR3 DNA reads TGTGCCACCAGTGGGCTGGGGGCTTACACAGATACGCAGTATTTT. Residues: CATSGLGAYTDTQYF.

About this clonotype itself: Likely a read error: the CDR3 ends without its conserved phenylalanine or tryptophan. V gene TRBV6-5 combines with J gene TRBJ2-2; D possibly matches TRBD1 or TRBD2 (5 bases each). The CDR3 runs 16 residues. The germline V gene has CDR1 MNHEY and CDR2 SVGAGI. CDR3 residues: CASARARRTKAGKLFY. Written as DNA, the CDR3 is TGTGCCAGCGCCCGGGCGCGGAGGACAAAAGCCGGGAAGCTGTTTTAT.

Turning to this clonotype: This may arise from a read error, as a much more abundant clone is one base away. The DNA for the CDR3 is TGCAGTGCTAGAGATAGCCCAGCGGGACGGACGATACAAGAGACCCAGTACTTC. Its translation: CSARDSPAGRTIQETQYF. This chain links TRBV20-1 with TRBJ2-5; 7 positions agree with TRBD2. Trimming removed 0 bases from V and 2 bases from J; junction bases left unmatched: 15. The CDR3 covers 18 residues. Germline V CDR1 and CDR2: DFQATT, SNEGSKA (reference sequence).

Ten or more counts support this clonotype. The gene calls are TRBV4-1 and TRBJ2-3; tentatively, D is TRBD1 (6 bases). The CDR3 loop spans 15 amino acids. Germline CDR1 MGHRA, CDR2 YSYEKL. Trimming took off 5 bases at V and 1 base at J, with 13 bases between the two ends. Here the CDR3 reads CASSLGSGGTDTQYF. In nucleotides, the CDR3 is TGCGCCAGCAGCTTAGGGTCAGGGGGCACAGATACGCAGTATTTT.

A single count supports this clonotype. The chain has TRBV19 and TRBJ1-4, with D perhaps TRBD1 (5 bases). The CDR3 spans 14 residues. CDR1 LNHDA and CDR2 SQIVND come from the germline V gene (reference sequence). V lost 1 base to trimming and J lost 7 bases, with 10 bases between them. This CDR3 reads CASSIGRGFEKLFF. The CDR3 DNA reads as TGTGCCAGTAGTATAGGACGGGGGTTTGAAAAACTGTTTTTT. Full variable domain (outside the CDR3, taken from reference TRBV19 and TRBJ1-4): DGGITQSPKYLFRKEGQNVTLSCEQNLNHDAMYWYRQDPGQGLRLIYYSQIVNDFQKGDIAEGYSVSREKKESFPLTVTSAQKNPTAFYLCASSIGRGFEKLFFGSGTQLSVL.

CDR3 coding DNA: TGCGCCAGCTTAAAGGATAGCTCCTACAATGAGCAGTTCTTC. Encoded protein: CASLKDSSYNEQFF. This chain links TRBV5-1 with TRBJ2-1; D gene ambiguous. V dropped 7 bases and J dropped 0 bases, with 11 bases sitting between them. From germline, CDR1 is SGHRS and CDR2 YFSETQ. The CDR3 is 14 amino acids.

In its sample, this clonotype was seen many times. The CDR3 is CASSPPGLHEQFF. In DNA form, the CDR3 reads TGTGCCAGCTCACCACCGGGACTCCATGAGCAGTTCTTC. The chain has TRBV18 and TRBJ2-1; D perhaps matches TRBD2 (6 bases). Germline CDR1 reads KGHSH; CDR2 reads LQKENI. The V gene lost 0 bases and the J gene lost 8 bases, with 8 bases spanning the gap. This CDR3 comprises 13 residues.

A remark on this clonotype: The junction departs from germline at one end; a sequencing error may be responsible. The chain recombines TRBV4-1 with TRBJ1-6; TRBD1 aligns across 7 bases. The CDR3 sequence is 15 residues long. Germline lookup yields CDR1 MGHRA and CDR2 YSYEKL. CDR3 region: CASSQVQGNNPPLHF. CDR3 nucleotide sequence: TGCGCCAGCAGCCAAGTACAGGGGAATAATCCACCCCTCCACTTT.

This clonotype was seen repeatedly, ten times or more. V gene TRBV12-3 or TRBV12-4 combines with J gene TRBJ1-2; D is possibly TRBD1 (6 bases). V shed 6 bases and J shed 4 bases, with 18 bases lying between them. The CDR3 consists of 15 residues. The CDR3 DNA follows: TGTGCCAGCAGCAATGGCGGACAGAACTCCTATGGCTACACCTTC. Translation gives CASSNGGQNSYGYTF.

A single count supports this clonotype. This may arise from a read error, as a much more abundant clone is one base away. This chain joins TRBV9 and TRBJ2-3, with 11 bases aligning to TRBD2. The germline V gene has CDR1 SGDLS and CDR2 YYNGEE. CDR3 length equals 16 residues. CDR3 region: CVSSGDSGGAADTQYF. CDR3 nucleotide sequence: TGTGTCAGCAGCGGCGATAGCGGGGGGGCAGCAGATACGCAGTATTTT.

This clonotype appeared many times. The chain carries TRBV20-1 and TRBJ2-7; D uncertain. V was pared by 2 bases and J by 7 bases, with 12 bases between. Germline V gene sequence: CDR1 DFQATT, CDR2 SNEGSKA (reference sequence). The CDR3 is made up of 12 amino acids. The DNA for the CDR3 is TGCAGTGCTAGAAGTGATGGAACTGAGCAGTACTTC. Amino acid sequence: CSARSDGTEQYF.